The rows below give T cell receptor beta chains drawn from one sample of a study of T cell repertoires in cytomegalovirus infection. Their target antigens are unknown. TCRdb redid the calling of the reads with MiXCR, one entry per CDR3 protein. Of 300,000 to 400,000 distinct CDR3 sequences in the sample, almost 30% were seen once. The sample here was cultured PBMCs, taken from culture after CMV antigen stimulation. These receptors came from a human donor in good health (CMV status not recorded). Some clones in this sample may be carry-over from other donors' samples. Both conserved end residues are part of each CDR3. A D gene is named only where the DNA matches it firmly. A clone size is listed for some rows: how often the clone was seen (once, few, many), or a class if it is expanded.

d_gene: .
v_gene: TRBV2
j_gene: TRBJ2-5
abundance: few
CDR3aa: CASLTGVGETQYF
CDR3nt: TGTGCCAGCCTCACGGGAGTCGGGGAGACCCAGTACTTC

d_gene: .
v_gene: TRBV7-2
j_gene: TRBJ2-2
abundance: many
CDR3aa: CASSLEGQNTGELFF
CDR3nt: TGTGCCAGCAGCCTCGAGGGGCAAAACACCGGGGAGCTGTTTTTT

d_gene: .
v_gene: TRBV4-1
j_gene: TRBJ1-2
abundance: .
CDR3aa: CASSQVPSQANYGYTF
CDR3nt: TGCGCCAGCAGCCAAGTTCCCTCCCAAGCTAACTATGGCTACACCTTC

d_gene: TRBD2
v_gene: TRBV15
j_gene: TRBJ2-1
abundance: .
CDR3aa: CATSSEETSGDNEQFF
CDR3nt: TGTGCCACCAGCAGTGAGGAGACTAGCGGGGACAATGAGCAGTTCTTC

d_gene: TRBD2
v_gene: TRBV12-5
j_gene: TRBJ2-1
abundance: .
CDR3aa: CASGKGLAGNYNEQFF
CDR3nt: TGTGCTAGTGGCAAGGGACTAGCGGGCAACTACAATGAGCAGTTCTTC

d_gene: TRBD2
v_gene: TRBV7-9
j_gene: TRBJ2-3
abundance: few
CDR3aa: CASSLVAGPGDTQYF
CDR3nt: TGTGCCAGCAGCTTAGTAGCGGGGCCGGGGGATACGCAGTATTTT

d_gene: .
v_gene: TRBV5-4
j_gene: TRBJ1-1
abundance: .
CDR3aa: CASRGGGVNTEAFF
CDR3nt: TGTGCCAGCAGGGGCGGAGGGGTGAACACTGAAGCTTTCTTT

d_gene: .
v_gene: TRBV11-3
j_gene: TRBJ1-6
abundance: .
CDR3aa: CATDSPLHF
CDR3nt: TGTGCCACCGATTCACCCCTCCACTTT

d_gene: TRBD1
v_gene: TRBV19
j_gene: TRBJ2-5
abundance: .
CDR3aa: CASSLDRDQQETQYF
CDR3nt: TGTGCCAGTAGCCTTGACAGGGACCAACAAGAGACCCAGTACTTC

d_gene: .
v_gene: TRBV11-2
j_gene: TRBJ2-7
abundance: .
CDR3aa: CASSLEGTDPYEQYF
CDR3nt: TGTGCCAGCAGCTTAGAAGGGACGGACCCCTACGAGCAGTACTTC

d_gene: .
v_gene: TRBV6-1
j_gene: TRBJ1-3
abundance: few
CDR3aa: CASSEVDPRGDTIYF
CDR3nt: TGTGCCAGCAGTGAAGTGGACCCGCGCGGAGACACCATATATTTT

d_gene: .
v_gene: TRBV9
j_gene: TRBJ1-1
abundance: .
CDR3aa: CASSVEPGVNTEAFF
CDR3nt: TGTGCCAGCAGCGTAGAGCCAGGGGTAAACACTGAAGCTTTCTTT

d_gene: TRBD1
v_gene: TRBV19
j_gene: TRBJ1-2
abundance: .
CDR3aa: CASSYPGQGSYTF
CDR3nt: TGTGCCAGTAGTTATCCGGGACAGGGGAGCTACACCTTC

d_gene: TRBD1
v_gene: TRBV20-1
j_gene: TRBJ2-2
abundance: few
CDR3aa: CSAPGQATNTGELFF
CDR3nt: TGCAGTGCTCCGGGACAGGCGACGAACACCGGGGAGCTGTTTTTT

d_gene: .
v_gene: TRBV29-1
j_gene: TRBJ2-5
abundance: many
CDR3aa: CSYRARARIETQYF
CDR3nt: TGCAGCTATCGGGCCAGGGCCAGGATAGAGACCCAGTACTTC

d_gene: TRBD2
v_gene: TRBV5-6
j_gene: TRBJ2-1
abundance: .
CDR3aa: CASSSLRAGGRNEQFF
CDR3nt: TGTGCCAGCAGCTCCCTGAGAGCGGGGGGGCGAAATGAGCAGTTCTTC

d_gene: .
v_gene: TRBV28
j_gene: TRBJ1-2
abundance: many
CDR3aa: CASRTGLGGGYTF
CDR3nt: TGTGCCAGCAGGACAGGTCTAGGAGGAGGCTACACCTTC

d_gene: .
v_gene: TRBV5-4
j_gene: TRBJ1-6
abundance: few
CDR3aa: CASSPGRPGNSPLHF
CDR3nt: TGTGCCAGCAGCCCGGGACGGCCGGGGAATTCACCCCTCCACTTT

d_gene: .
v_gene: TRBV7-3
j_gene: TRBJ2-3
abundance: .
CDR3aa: CASSLRSTRTDTQYF
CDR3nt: TGTGCCAGCAGCTTAAGAAGCACCCGCACAGATACGCAGTATTTT

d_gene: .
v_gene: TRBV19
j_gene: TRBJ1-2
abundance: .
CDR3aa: CASSWGKGNYGYTF
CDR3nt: TGTGCCAGTAGCTGGGGGAAGGGGAACTATGGCTACACCTTC

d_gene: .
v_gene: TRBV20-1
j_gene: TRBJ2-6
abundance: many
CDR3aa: CSARAERLSGANVLTF
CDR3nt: TGCAGTGCTAGAGCGGAAAGACTTTCTGGGGCCAACGTCCTGACTTTC

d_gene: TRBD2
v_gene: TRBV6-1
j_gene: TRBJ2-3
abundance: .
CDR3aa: CASRRTSEDTQYF
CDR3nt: TGTGCCAGCAGGAGGACTAGCGAAGATACGCAGTATTTT

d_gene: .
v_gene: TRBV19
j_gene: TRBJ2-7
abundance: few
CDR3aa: CASSMFGGPYEQYF
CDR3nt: TGTGCCAGTAGTATGTTCGGAGGTCCCTACGAGCAGTACTTC